This TCR beta chain was recorded in a study of CD8 T cells in ankylosing spondylitis. General study points: Prior literature has documented some motif variants in synovial fluid and blood from reactive arthritis. Significant enrichment of disease-linked clones was reported in matched ankylosing spondylitis synovial fluid. Those disease-linked clones were CD8+; they were also relatively rare in peripheral blood. Seemingly distinctive of ankylosing spondylitis blood was a TCR beta motif formed by eight highly homologous variants.

A quantitative 5'-RACE method, one with molecular barcodes, was used to make TCR beta libraries. TCRdb re-called the 5' RACE reads with MiXCR, one entry per CDR3 protein. The sample records 300,000 to 400,000 distinct CDR3 sequences, approximately 20% being singletons. Many counts were recorded for this clonotype. No antigen is known for it. The V gene lost 4 bases and the J gene lost 6 bases, with 12 bases spanning the gap. The CDR3 runs to 12 residues. Germline CDR1 is SQVTM and CDR2 is ANQGSEA. The genes are TRBV29-1 and TRBJ2-5; a possible D gene is TRBD1 (5 bases). The clonotype was recovered from a male donor with ankylosing spondylitis. Source material: blood, either unsorted or a sorted T cell fraction (not recorded which). CDR3 sequence: CSVVRVVKTQYF. The DNA for the CDR3 is TGCAGCGTTGTCAGGGTGGTAAAGACCCAGTACTTC.